This T cell receptor (beta chain) was captured in a study of graft-versus-host responses after intestinal transplantation. Study-level information: The transplants performed in recipients were multivisceral, liver-intestinal, or isolated intestinal. All of the recipients had induction that used anti-thymocyte globulin, then tacrolimus and steroids for about 3 years.

Concerning this clone itself: Its antigen is currently unknown.

Study findings and constraints: Investigators detected GvH clones in recipient marrow, with some emerging earlier in ileum or blood. High graft-versus-host to host-versus-graft clonal ratios were found in allografts of patients who had graft-donor T cell macrochimerism.

Germline-derived CDR1 and CDR2 are MNHNS and SASEGT. This CDR3 comprises 13 residues. Trimming pared 6 bases from V and 7 bases from J, leaving 13 bases between. Clones were sequenced by immunoSEQ multiplex PCR, and TCRdb holds only the in-frame ones, with some missing. This sample yields 35,000 to 50,000 clones, of which about 95% are seen a single time; about 1.4% belongs to the top ten. The clonotype comes from a human patient who received an intestinal transplant, so some T cells may come from the graft donor. Sequenced material: PBMCs, taken about 11 months after intestinal transplant. The gene calls are TRBV6-1 and TRBJ1-5; D is unclear. The CDR3 DNA sequence: TGTGCCAGCAGCTCAGCTGTCGGGCAGCCCCAGCATTTT. This encodes CASSSAVGQPQHF.